A selection of T cell receptor beta chains follows, all from one sample in a study of patients and donors after allogeneic stem cell transplantation. From the RT-PCR reads, TCRdb called clonotypes with MiXCR, one entry per CDR3 protein. This repertoire shows approximately 220,000 distinct CDR3 sequences, about 37% found once; its top ten account for about 9.9%. The specimen was blood, either unsorted or a sorted T cell fraction (not recorded which). The receptors stem from a human donor who was either an allogeneic HSCT recipient or a stem cell or donor lymphocyte infusion donor (not recorded which). It is not recorded whose cells these are; they may come from a transplant donor. Each CDR3 is given without its conserved first and last residue.

V	CDR3
TRBV3-1	ASSQAGGLKTQY
TRBV12-3/TRBV12-4	ASSLGPDWSPQH
TRBV5-6	ASSLADRGAF
TRBV9	ASSAHDRGPSPLH
TRBV20-1	SVLGGGARTDTQY
TRBV4-2	ASSHPLSDLDDEQF
TRBV12-3/TRBV12-4	ASSTLPRNQETQY
TRBV4-2	ASSQAGDQPQH
TRBV11-2	ASSRDREIGQY
TRBV5-1	ASSLGRTGRVNTEAF
TRBV10-3	AIRDRGAGGEAF
TRBV11-2	ASSPLPLWGGHTDTQY
TRBV3-1	ASSRGTGTRFYGYT
TRBV30	ASREGRDHTEAF
TRBV5-1	ASSLEWTQEQF
TRBV20-1	SARPPGYGYT
TRBV6-6	ASSYLTGLNTDTQY
TRBV5-1	ASTPRTGRADTQY